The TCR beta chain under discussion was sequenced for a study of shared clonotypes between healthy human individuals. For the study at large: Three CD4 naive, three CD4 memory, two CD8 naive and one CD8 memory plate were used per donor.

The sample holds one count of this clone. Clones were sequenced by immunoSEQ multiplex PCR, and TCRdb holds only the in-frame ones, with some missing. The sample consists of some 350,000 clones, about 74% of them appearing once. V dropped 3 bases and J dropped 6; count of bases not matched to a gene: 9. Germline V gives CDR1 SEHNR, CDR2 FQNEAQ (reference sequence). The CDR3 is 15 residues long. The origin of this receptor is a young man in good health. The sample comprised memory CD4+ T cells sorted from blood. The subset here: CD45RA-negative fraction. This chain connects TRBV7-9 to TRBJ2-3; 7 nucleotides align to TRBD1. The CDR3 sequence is CASSFTGVASDTQYF. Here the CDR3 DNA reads TGTGCCAGCAGCTTCACAGGGGTTGCTTCGGATACGCAGTATTTT. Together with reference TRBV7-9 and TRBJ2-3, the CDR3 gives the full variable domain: DTGVSQNPRHKITKRGQNVTFRCDPISEHNRLYWYRQTLGQGPEFLTYFQNEAQLEKSRLLSDRFSAERPKGSFSTLEIQRTEQGDSAMYLCASSFTGVASDTQYFGPGTRLTVL.